This entry describes one T cell receptor beta chain. Its antigen is unknown. The data originate from a study of T-cell reconstitution after alpha-beta-depleted transplantation in children. The study, taken as a whole, reports: Counts and diversity of T cells one year after transplant came mostly from newly produced T cells. Alpha-beta T cells present about two months after transplant were reported to originate from several hundred expanded graft clones.

V lost 0 bases to trimming and J lost 6 bases, with 9 bases between them. This CDR3 comprises 14 residues. The germline CDR1 and CDR2 sequences are LNHDA and SQIVND (reference sequence). Unique molecular identifiers were built into the TCRbeta library. Each CDR3 protein gets one entry after TCRdb re-called the PCR reads with MiXCR. Of over 45,000 distinct CDR3 sequences detected, about 9.3% appear once; the ten largest clones hold approximately 25%. The V and J genes are TRBV19 and TRBJ2-1; D is unresolved. The starting material was PBMCs, mostly from graft donor cells, obtained 60 days after TCRalphabeta/CD19-depleted stem cell transplant. The clonotype comes from a male patient between 2 and 9 years old who had a stem cell transplant for chronic granulomatous disease, so the T cells may come from the graft donor. The DNA for the CDR3 is TGTGCCAGTAGTATAGATCGACCCCCCAATGAGCAGTTCTTC. It specifies CASSIDRPPNEQFF.